Shown below are 27 T cell receptor beta chains from a single sample sequenced in a study of cytomegalovirus exposure and HLA in healthy donors. PCR involved 60 Vbeta and 13 Jbeta primers. Method: immunoSEQ multiplex PCR; TCRdb's copy keeps in-frame clones and lacks some. The table includes under 200,000 clones, about four fifths detected once. Sequenced material: PBMCs. The receptors derive from a male donor in good health and CMV-seropositive.

CDR3 nucleotides: TGTGCCAGCAGGCCCACAGGGGTGGACTATGGCTACACCTTC. Its protein product is CASRPTGVDYGYTF. V and J are TRBV5-4 and TRBJ1-2; 7 nucleotides agree with TRBD1. With 5 bases clipped from V and 3 bases from J, the junction kept 7 bases outside the gene matches. CDR1 SGHNT and CDR2 YYREEE come from the germline V gene (reference sequence). The CDR3 runs 14 residues.

The chain links TRBV11-1 to TRBJ2-2, with 12 bases aligning to TRBD1. The V and J ends lost 5 bases and 6 bases, in that order; junction bases with no gene match: 13. The CDR3 consists of 18 residues. CDR1 and CDR2 (germline): SGHAT, FQDESV (reference sequence). The CDR3 here is CASSLRDRGLAGAGELFF. In DNA form, the CDR3 reads TGTGCCAGCAGCCTCCGGGACAGGGGGCTAGCGGGTGCCGGGGAGCTGTTTTTT.

This clone has more than one count but fewer than ten. The rearrangement uses TRBV28 and TRBJ1-6; 8 bases map to TRBD1. Germline CDR1 reads MDHEN; CDR2 reads SYDVKM. The CDR3 sequence is 15 residues long. With 4 bases clipped from V and 5 bases from J, the junction kept 4 bases outside the gene matches. The CDR3 nucleotides are TGTGCCAGCAGTTCGACAGGGGCGAATAATTCACCCCTCCACTTT. As protein: CASSSTGANNSPLHF.

This chain joins TRBV5-6 and TRBJ2-7; 12 nucleotides align to TRBD1. With V trimmed by 4 bases and J by 4 bases, 6 bases remained unmatched. This CDR3 comprises 15 residues. CDR1 is SGHDT and CDR2 is YYEEEE in the germline V gene. Written as DNA, the CDR3 is TGTGCCAGCAGCACCGGGACAGGGGGCCCGTACGAGCAGTACTTC. Residues: CASSTGTGGPYEQYF.

V is TRBV7-6 and J is TRBJ2-7; 8 bases fit TRBD2. V trimming: 5 bases; J trimming: 3 bases; junction bases outside the gene matches: 12. The CDR3 sequence is 16 residues long. Germline V gene data show CDR1 as SGHVS and CDR2 as FNYEAQ. The CDR3 spells CASSLTLADPIYEQYF. The CDR3 DNA is TGTGCCAGCAGCCTAACACTAGCGGACCCGATCTACGAGCAGTACTTC.

V gene TRBV21-1 combines with J gene TRBJ1-3; no DNA check was done on the table's D call, TRBD1. TRBV21-1 is assigned pseudogene status. The CDR3 contains 15 residues. The CDR3 sequence is CASSAKDRAGNTIYF. CDR3 bases: TGTGCCAGCAGCGCTAAGGACAGGGCTGGAAACACCATATATTTT.

The CDR3 region is CAWSHNTEAFF. The CDR3 nucleotides are TGTGCCTGGAGCCATAACACTGAAGCTTTCTTT. The chain employs TRBV30 and TRBJ1-1; no firm D call. The germline CDR1 and CDR2 sequences are GTSNPN and SVGIG (reference sequence). The CDR3 length is 11 residues. V was trimmed by 3 bases and J by 2 bases, leaving 4 bases between them.

The genes are TRBV7-9 and TRBJ2-7, with TRBD1 as a possible D gene (7 bases). The germline CDR1 and CDR2 sequences are SEHNR and FQNEAQ (reference sequence). The CDR3 consists of 17 residues. V shed 3 bases and J shed 4 bases, with 22 bases lying between them. DNA for the CDR3: TGTGCCAGCAGCTTTAGCATTCAGGGGGGTGAACGATACGAGCAGTACTTC. Its translation is CASSFSIQGGERYEQYF.

The chain carries TRBV11-2 and TRBJ1-2, with 7 bases that match TRBD1. CDR1 is SGHAT, CDR2 FQNNGV, per germline. V dropped 4 bases and J dropped 3; count of bases not matched to a gene: 8. CDR3 length equals 15 residues. The chain's CDR3 is CASSSPQTGYYGYTF. In DNA, the CDR3 is TGTGCCAGCAGCTCCCCTCAGACAGGGTACTATGGCTACACCTTC.

CDR3 bases: TGTGCCAGCAGGGCAGGGCTACTATACGAGCAGTACTTC. Residues: CASRAGLLYEQYF. The gene calls are TRBV6-5 and TRBJ2-7; D may be TRBD1 (5 bases). Germline CDR1 MNHEY, CDR2 SVGAGI. V was shortened by 6 bases and J by 4 bases, with 13 bases between the two germline ends. The length of the CDR3 is 13 residues.

The CDR3 nucleotides read TGTGCCTGGACTACTTCGGGACTTGGTAATTCACCCCTCCACTTT. Its translation: CAWTTSGLGNSPLHF. This rearrangement joins TRBV30 to TRBJ1-6, with a tentative D call TRBD1 (5 bases). V lost 4 bases and J lost 6, with 16 bases in between. The CDR3 sequence is 15 residues long. Germline V gene sequence: CDR1 GTSNPN, CDR2 SVGIG (reference sequence). Variable domain in full (rest from reference TRBV30 and TRBJ1-6): SQTIHQWPATLVQPVGSPLSLECTVEGTSNPNLYWYRQAAGRGLQLLFYSVGIGQISSEVPQNLSASRPQDRQFILSSKKLLLSDSGFYLCAWTTSGLGNSPLHFGNGTRLTVT.

V usage is TRBV6-5 and J usage is TRBJ1-1, with TRBD1 identical over 8 bases. The germline V gene has CDR1 MNHEY and CDR2 SVGAGI. J was trimmed by 7 bases and V by 6 bases; bases with no gene match: 10. CDR3 length equals 14 residues. The DNA of the CDR3 is TGTGCCAGCAGACCGACAGGGGAACTTAGTGAAGCTTTCTTT. Its protein product is CASRPTGELSEAFF.

The V call is TRBV27, the J call TRBJ1-6, with unresolved D. The germline V and J ends were trimmed by 6 bases and 0 bases, with 15 bases remaining between them. The CDR3 spans 17 residues. Germline CDR1 MNHEY, CDR2 SMNVEV (reference sequence). In DNA form, the CDR3 reads TGTGCCAGCAGCCTAACCCCCCGGGACTCCTATAATTCACCCCTCCACTTT. This translates into CASSLTPRDSYNSPLHF.

The rearrangement uses TRBV11-2 and TRBJ1-1; D perhaps matches TRBD1 (6 bases). The ends were cut back, 4 bases at V and 3 bases at J, with 21 bases in the middle. The CDR3 extends over 17 amino acids. Looked up from germline, CDR1 is SGHAT and CDR2 is FQNNGV. This CDR3 is CASSWAGTRSGDTEAFF. The CDR3 DNA is TGTGCCAGCAGCTGGGCCGGGACACGATCCGGGGACACTGAAGCTTTCTTT. Full variable domain (missing parts from reference TRBV11-2 and TRBJ1-1): EAGVAQSPRYKIIEKRQSVAFWCNPISGHATLYWYQQILGQGPKLLIQFQNNGVVDDSQLPKDRFSAERLKGVDSTLKIQPAKLEDSAVYLCASSWAGTRSGDTEAFFGQGTRLTVV.

This clone has just a few counts. For the CDR3, the DNA is TGTGCCAGCAGCCTAGCCGGGGACGAGCAGTACTTC. Translation: CASSLAGDEQYF. V gene TRBV11-2 combines with J gene TRBJ2-7; tentatively, D is TRBD2 (5 bases). This CDR3 is built from 12 residues. Germline V gene lookup returns CDR1 SGHAT and CDR2 FQNNGV. Between the trimmed V and J ends, which lost 5 bases and 5 bases, there was a span of 10 bases.

About this clone itself: At one end, the junction sequence differs from germline, possibly due to a read error. This chain connects TRBV5-1 to TRBJ1-6, with TRBD1 identical over 8 bases. The CDR3 has 16 amino acids. Germline V gene lookup returns CDR1 SGHRS and CDR2 YFSETQ. The CDR3 loop is CASSIVGTGDYSPPHF. DNA of the CDR3: TGCGCCAGCAGCATAGTAGGGACAGGCGATTATTCACCCCCCCACTTT. Full variable domain (remainder filled in from reference TRBV5-1 and TRBJ1-6): KAGVTQTPRYLIKTRGQQVTLSCSPISGHRSVSWYQQTPGQGLQFLFEYFSETQRNKGNFPGRFSGRQFSNSRSEMNVSTLELGDSALYLCASSIVGTGDYSPPHFGNGTRLTVT.

The rearrangement joins TRBV4-1 to TRBJ1-5, with 9 bases lining up with TRBD1. Losses at the gene ends were 2 bases for V and 3 bases for J; bases not matched to a gene: 5. The length of the CDR3 is 16 residues. The germline CDR1 and CDR2 sequences are MGHRA and YSYEKL. As DNA, the CDR3 is TGCGCCAGCAGCCAATGGGGGACAGGGATCAATCAGCCCCAGCATTTT. Residues: CASSQWGTGINQPQHF.

The chain links TRBV5-5 to TRBJ1-1; no clear D. Germline V lookup: CDR1 SGHKS, CDR2 YYEKEE (reference sequence). The CDR3 length is 13 residues. V shed 0 bases and J shed 2 bases, with 5 bases lying between them. The CDR3 protein is CASSLARNTEAFF. The CDR3 bases are TGTGCCAGCAGCTTGGCCAGAAACACTGAAGCTTTCTTT. The full variable domain, rest sourced from reference TRBV5-5 and TRBJ1-1, is DAGVTQSPTHLIKTRGQQVTLRCSPISGHKSVSWYQQVLGQGPQFIFQYYEKEERGRGNFPDRFSARQFPNYSSELNVNALLLGDSALYLCASSLARNTEAFFGQGTRLTVV.

This chain uses TRBV13 with TRBJ2-1, with 8 bases that match TRBD2. The CDR3 runs to 14 residues. V trimming: 4 bases; J trimming: 7 bases; junction bases outside the gene matches: 6. Germline lookup yields CDR1 PRHDT and CDR2 FYEKMQ (reference sequence). The CDR3 loop reads CASSSSGGRNEQFF. The CDR3 DNA is TGTGCCAGCAGCTCCAGCGGGGGAAGGAATGAGCAGTTCTTC.

J is TRBJ1-3 and V is TRBV6-5; a possible D gene is TRBD1 (5 bases). V lost 10 bases to trimming and J lost 3 bases, with 13 bases between them. Germline V gene sequence: CDR1 MNHEY, CDR2 SVGAGI. This CDR3 is built from 13 residues. CDR3 bases: TGTGCCACGGGGGGGTGGAATGGAAACACCATATATTTT. It specifies CATGGWNGNTIYF.

This chain uses TRBV29-1 with TRBJ1-2; possible D gene TRBD1, 5 bases. Germline loops: CDR1 SQVTM, CDR2 ANQGSEA. V was shortened by 7 bases and J by 8 bases, with 17 bases between the two germline ends. The CDR3 has 12 residues. The CDR3 DNA reads as TGCAGCGCTCCCGGACAATTCGGGGGCTACACCTTC. Translated: CSAPGQFGGYTF.

The rearrangement uses TRBV5-5 and TRBJ2-7, with D possibly being TRBD2 (6 bases). The length of the CDR3 is 16 residues. Trimming took off 3 bases at V and 4 bases at J, with 20 bases between the two ends. The germline CDR1 and CDR2 sequences are SGHKS and YYEKEE (reference sequence). CDR3 DNA: TGTGCCAGCAGCTACCCTCTGGGTGAGGGACTTTACGAGCAGTACTTC. As protein: CASSYPLGEGLYEQYF.

This chain joins TRBV2 and TRBJ2-3; D uncertain. V was trimmed by 5 bases and J by 2 bases, leaving 23 bases between them. CDR1 and CDR2 (germline): SNHLY, FYNNEI. The CDR3 has 18 residues. Here the CDR3 DNA reads TGTGCCAGCAGTAGAAGCCCACGGGTCCAAAGCTTCACAGATACGCAGTATTTT. Translated: CASSRSPRVQSFTDTQYF. The variable domain in full, with the rest retrieved from reference TRBV2 and TRBJ2-3, is EPEVTQTPSHQVTQMGQEVILRCVPISNHLYFYWYRQILGQKVEFLVSFYNNEISEKSEIFDDQFSVERPDGSNFTLKIRSTKLEDSAMYFCASSRSPRVQSFTDTQYFGPGTRLTVL.

The rearrangement uses TRBV6-1 and TRBJ2-1; D not certain. The germline CDR1 and CDR2 sequences are MNHNS and SASEGT. The CDR3 has 12 residues. V was trimmed by 3 bases and J by 6 bases, leaving 6 bases between them. The CDR3 here is CASSDRGNEQFF. The DNA of the CDR3 is TGTGCCAGCAGTGACAGAGGCAATGAGCAGTTCTTC.

The chain has TRBV9 and TRBJ2-3; 12 bases are a match to TRBD2. V shed 0 bases, J shed 1 base, and the junction held 3 bases outside the gene matches. This CDR3 is 17 amino acids long. Germline-derived CDR1 and CDR2 are SGDLS and YYNGEE. CDR3 residues: CASSVVASGGGTDTQYF. CDR3 DNA sequence: TGTGCCAGCAGCGTAGTGGCTAGCGGGGGGGGCACAGATACGCAGTATTTT.

The chain joins TRBV7-6 to TRBJ2-7; no clear D gene. This CDR3 contains 14 residues. The V gene lost 1 base and the J gene lost 0 bases, with 7 bases spanning the gap. The germline V gene encodes CDR1 SGHVS and CDR2 FNYEAQ. CDR3 coding DNA: TGTGCCAGCAGCTTAGAACGGAGCTCCTACGAGCAGTACTTC. This sequence encodes CASSLERSSYEQYF.

The rearrangement links TRBV7-2 to TRBJ2-5, with 7 bases lining up with TRBD2. The germline V gene encodes CDR1 SGHTA and CDR2 FQGNSA. The V segment lost 3 bases and the J segment 3 bases; nucleotides outside the gene matches: 4. The CDR3 is made up of 14 amino acids. The CDR3 here is CASSLSLAEETQYF. The CDR3 DNA sequence: TGTGCCAGCAGCTTGAGCCTAGCGGAAGAGACCCAGTACTTC.